The sequence of this TCR beta chain was determined in a study of cytomegalovirus exposure and HLA in healthy donors. Vbeta (60) and Jbeta (13) primers were used in the PCR. Sequencing used immunoSEQ multiplex PCR; TCRdb keeps in-frame clones, though not all of them. The table includes some 140,000 clones, 60% to 85% detected once. The sample taken for sequencing was PBMCs. This clonotype was obtained from a man aged 18-30 years in good health and CMV-seronegative.

The CDR3 bases are TGCGCCAGCAGGCGCGCGGATACGCAGTATTTT. Protein: CASRRADTQYF. The chain recombines TRBV5-1 with TRBJ2-3, with D unresolved. The germline V gene has CDR1 SGHRS and CDR2 YFSETQ. The CDR3 loop spans 11 amino acids. Trimming left V 5 bases short and J 6 bases short, with 7 bases between.